The 5 T cell receptor beta chains below come from one sample, sequenced in a study of T cell changes during pregnancy in multiple sclerosis. TCRdb keeps only in-frame clones here, not all; method: immunoSEQ multiplex PCR. This sample has around 51,000 clones, with 90% to 95% found just once. The sample consisted of peripheral blood, taken in the second trimester of pregnancy. Receptor source: a female donor with multiple sclerosis, enrolled in a pregnancy study.

V usage is TRBV30 and J usage is TRBJ2-1, with 7 bases that match TRBD2. J lost 8 bases, V lost 5 bases, and 12 bases had no gene match. The CDR3 length is 14 residues. Germline V gene data show CDR1 as GTSNPN and CDR2 as SVGIG (reference sequence). The CDR3 sequence: CAWSGQREFYEQFF. CDR3 DNA sequence: TGTGCCTGGTCAGGCCAGCGGGAATTCTATGAGCAGTTCTTC.

This chain joins TRBV19 and TRBJ2-2, with D uncertain. CDR3 length: 14 residues. V was shortened by 5 bases and J by 3 bases, with 10 bases between the two germline ends. Germline V gene lookup returns CDR1 LNHDA and CDR2 SQIVND (reference sequence). CDR3 DNA sequence: TGTGCCAGTAGTCCCCCGGCGGACACCGGGGAGCTGTTTTTT. It translates to CASSPPADTGELFF. Supplemented by reference TRBV19 and TRBJ2-2, the full variable domain reads DGGITQSPKYLFRKEGQNVTLSCEQNLNHDAMYWYRQDPGQGLRLIYYSQIVNDFQKGDIAEGYSVSREKKESFPLTVTSAQKNPTAFYLCASSPPADTGELFFGEGSRLTVL.

The chain links TRBV18 to TRBJ1-1, with a possible D match to TRBD1 (5 bases). V dropped 2 bases and J dropped 4 bases, with 17 bases sitting between them. The CDR3 is made up of 16 amino acids. In germline, CDR1 is KGHSH, CDR2 LQKENI. CDR3 sequence: CASSPMIGAKSTEAFF. CDR3 sequence (DNA): TGTGCCAGCTCACCAATGATAGGGGCGAAGAGCACTGAAGCTTTCTTT.

This chain uses TRBV10-2 with TRBJ2-7; the match to TRBD2 covers 8 bases. J lost 4 bases, V lost 2 bases, and 7 bases had no gene match. The CDR3 covers 15 residues. Germline assignment: CDR1 WSHSY and CDR2 SAAADI. The CDR3 here is CASSEGVAGHYEQYF. The CDR3 coding sequence is TGCGCCAGCAGTGAGGGGGTAGCGGGACATTACGAGCAGTACTTC.

This chain joins TRBV9 and TRBJ2-1; 8 nucleotides align to TRBD2. The CDR3 has 15 amino acids. V lost 2 bases, J lost 2 bases, and 3 bases stayed unmatched. Germline CDR1 SGDLS, CDR2 YYNGEE. CDR3 loop: CASSVSGTPYNEQFF. CDR3 nucleotides: TGTGCCAGCAGCGTTAGCGGGACTCCCTACAATGAGCAGTTCTTC.